The entry that follows covers one T cell receptor beta chain sequence. This clone was recorded only once. Which antigen it targets is not known. No much larger clonotype is one base removed from it; base qualities were not supplied. This specimen comes from a study of vaccination effects on CD4 cells after COVID-19 (dated by TCRdb to between 2020 and 2023). Turning to the overall study: Across the study, the median time from the second dose to post-vaccine sampling was 72 days (range 14 to 241). SARS-CoV-2 spike-specific CD4+ TCR repertoires from before and after mRNA vaccination were compared in COVID-19 convalescent patients and in infection-naive vaccine recipients. In the study, cultures from other donors were sequenced using the Oncomine TCR Beta short-read assay on an Illumina iSeq 100. A total of 10 COVID-19 convalescent patients and several SARS-CoV-2-naive healthy vaccine recipients were included in the full study. The full study reports these points: The study was limited by a small number of convalescent patients and lacked early post-infection timepoints. Clones induced by infection and clones induced by vaccination both contracted markedly at late timepoints after vaccination, which fits with T cell responses waning over time. Among healthy vaccine recipients, nearly all vaccine-induced clones were SARS-CoV-2 mono-reactive, and just 1 of 255 was cross-reactive with common cold coronaviruses.

In the ViraFEST assay, PBMC were stimulated with viral peptide pools, and antigen-specific CD4+ T cell clonotypes were then identified by expansion using TCR sequencing. After approximately 11 days of culture, CD4+ T cells were isolated with the EasySep CD4+ T cell isolation kit. Each participant got two doses of an mRNA SARS-CoV-2 vaccine, either BNT162b2 or mRNA-1273. Healthy vaccine recipients had no prior SARS-CoV-2 infection, confirmed by negative nucleocapsid antibodies before and after vaccination. Over 1.5 million PBMC per well were cultured with 9 to 10 ug/ml peptides in IMDM containing approximately 4.7% human AB serum, about 9 IU/ml IL-2 and gentamicin. On days 3 and 7, half of the culture medium was replaced with fresh IL-2-containing medium. Unless noted otherwise, every peptide stimulation condition was cultured in triplicate wells. Using Ficoll-Paque Plus gradient centrifugation, PBMC were separated from whole blood and then either used fresh or cryopreserved at -140C. The overlapping peptide pools covered the spike proteins of SARS-CoV-2 as well as those of the common cold coronaviruses HCoV-NL63, HCoV-OC43 and HCoV-229E. Genomic DNA was extracted from cultured CD4+ T cells with the QIAamp micro DNA kit.

The library was generated by the immunoSEQ multiplex PCR assay. TCR beta CDR3 sequencing was performed on DNA from the cultured, isolated CD4+ T cells. In the paper's pipeline: The analysis removed non-productive TCR sequences, trimmed reads to the CDR3 region, and retained only CDR3s that were 7 or more amino acids long. The MANAFEST web app was used to identify antigen-specific clonotypes by comparing expansion in peptide wells with expansion in reference cultures. To be called positive, a clone needed expansion at FDR<0.05 compared with the reference and with all other wells, an odds ratio greater than 5, and a frequency greater than 0.1% in two replicate wells. A clonotype was called cross-reactive if it was significantly expanded both in SARS-CoV-2 spike wells and in at least one common cold coronavirus spike condition. Levenshtein distance calculated with the stringdist R package was used to assess CDR3 similarity, and unrooted trees were constructed with ape in R 3.6.1. TCRdb took over this immuneACCESS table, retaining in-frame rearrangements with V and J assigned. Such tables are incomplete; in checked studies, under half of the missing clones stem from an unresolved V gene, and the remainder is unexplained. D and trimming were read from the DNA, whereas the V and J calls and clone size are those reported in that table. Present in this sample are about 33,000 clones, more than 75% of which were seen just once. Together, the top ten hold 1.5% of the sample.

The CDR1 and CDR2 encoded by the germline V gene (reference sequence) are SEHNR and FQNEAQ. The cysteine opens and the phenylalanine closes a CDR3 of 10 amino acids. Here the CDR3 DNA is all that survives: 30 bases in frame from base 1. Trimming costs V 5 bases and J 11 bases, and their ends lie 9 bases apart. Sequencing used CD4+ T cells from PBMCs cultured with HCoV-NL63 spike peptides, obtained after COVID-19 vaccination. In the paper's terms, the cell subset or site label means: HCoV-NL63 spike overlapping peptide pool stimulation. The rearrangement joined TRBV7-9 to TRBJ1-1, with no confident D gene call. This receptor was identified in a human donor who received a COVID-19 vaccine. Some clones in this sample may be carry-over from other donors' samples. The CDR3 has the sequence CASSLTEAFF. The DNA reads as follows: TGTGCCAGCAGCCTCACGGAGGCTTTCTTT.